The clone carrying this T cell receptor beta chain ranks as medium-sized. Two oligonucleotides, mixed equimolar, formed the beta constant-region primer covering TRBC1 and TRBC2. Ligated cDNA was amplified by four rounds of PCR with nested alpha and beta constant-region primers and SP2. TCRdb processed the UMI-ligation and nested PCR reads anew with MiXCR; each CDR3 protein has one entry. The data hold 3,500 to 5,500 distinct CDR3 sequences, with roughly 5.6% observed a single time. The CDR3 is 14 amino acids. V was trimmed by 5 bases and J by 0 bases, leaving 11 bases between them. The germline V gene encodes CDR1 DFQATT and CDR2 SNEGSKA (reference sequence). This record belongs to a study of naive and memory T cell subsets.

This sequence was found in a human donor in good health. V gene TRBV20-1 combines with J gene TRBJ2-1, with D possibly matching TRBD1 (5 bases). What was sequenced was effector memory CD8+ T cells from blood. As for subset: effector memory, CD45RA- CD27-. The CDR3 region is CSAQGEYSYNEQFF. In DNA, the CDR3 is TGCAGTGCTCAAGGGGAATACTCCTACAATGAGCAGTTCTTC.